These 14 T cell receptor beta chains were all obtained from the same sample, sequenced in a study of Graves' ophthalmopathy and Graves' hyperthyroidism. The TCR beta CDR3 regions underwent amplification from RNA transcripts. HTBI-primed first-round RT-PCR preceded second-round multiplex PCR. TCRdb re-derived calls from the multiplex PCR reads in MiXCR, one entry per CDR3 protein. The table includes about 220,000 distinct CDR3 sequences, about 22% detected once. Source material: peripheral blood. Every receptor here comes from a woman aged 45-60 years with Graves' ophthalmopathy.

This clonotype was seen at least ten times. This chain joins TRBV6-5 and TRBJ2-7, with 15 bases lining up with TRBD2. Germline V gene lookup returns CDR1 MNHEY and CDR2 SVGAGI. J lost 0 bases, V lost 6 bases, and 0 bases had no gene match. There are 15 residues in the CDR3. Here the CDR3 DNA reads TGTGCCAGCAGGGGACTAGCGGGAGGCTCCTACGAGCAGTACTTC. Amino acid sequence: CASRGLAGGSYEQYF.

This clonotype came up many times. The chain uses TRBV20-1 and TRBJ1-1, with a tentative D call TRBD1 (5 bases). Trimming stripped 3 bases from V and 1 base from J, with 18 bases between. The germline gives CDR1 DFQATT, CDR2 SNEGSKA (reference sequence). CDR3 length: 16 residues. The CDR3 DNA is TGCAGTGCTAGCCGTGCGGGGCACCTGGGGAACACTGAAGCTTTCTTT. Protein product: CSASRAGHLGNTEAFF.

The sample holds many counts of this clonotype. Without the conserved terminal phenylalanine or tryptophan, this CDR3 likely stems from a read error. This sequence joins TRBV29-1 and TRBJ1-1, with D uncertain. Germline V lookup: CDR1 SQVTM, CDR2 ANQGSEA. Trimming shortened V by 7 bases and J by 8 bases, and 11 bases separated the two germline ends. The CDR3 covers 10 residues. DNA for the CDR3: TGCAGCGCCTCGGACCGGGAAGCTTTCTCT. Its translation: CSASDREAFS.

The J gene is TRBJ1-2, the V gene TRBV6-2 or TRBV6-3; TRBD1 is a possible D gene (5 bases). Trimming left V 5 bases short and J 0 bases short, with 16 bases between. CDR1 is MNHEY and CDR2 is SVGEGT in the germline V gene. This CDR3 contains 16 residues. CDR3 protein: CASSLDTGLANYGYTF. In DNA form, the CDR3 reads TGTGCCAGCAGTCTGGATACAGGCTTAGCTAACTATGGCTACACCTTC.

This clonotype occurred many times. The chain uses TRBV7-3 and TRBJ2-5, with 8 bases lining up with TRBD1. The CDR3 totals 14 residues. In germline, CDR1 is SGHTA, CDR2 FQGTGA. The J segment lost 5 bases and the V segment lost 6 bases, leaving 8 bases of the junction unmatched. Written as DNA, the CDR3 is TGTGCCAGCAGTTTATCAGGGGGCAGGGAGACCCAGTACTTC. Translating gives CASSLSGGRETQYF.

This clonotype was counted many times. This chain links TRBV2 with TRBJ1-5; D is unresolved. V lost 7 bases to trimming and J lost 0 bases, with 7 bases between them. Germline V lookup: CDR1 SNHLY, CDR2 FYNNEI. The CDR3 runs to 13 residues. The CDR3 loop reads CASIRDSNQPQHF. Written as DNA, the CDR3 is TGTGCCAGCATTAGGGATAGCAATCAGCCCCAGCATTTT.

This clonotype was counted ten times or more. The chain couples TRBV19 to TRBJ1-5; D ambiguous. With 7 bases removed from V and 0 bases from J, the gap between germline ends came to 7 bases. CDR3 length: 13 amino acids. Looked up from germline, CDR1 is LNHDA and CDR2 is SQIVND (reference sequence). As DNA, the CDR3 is TGTGCCAGTACCCCCAATAGCAATCAGCCCCAGCATTTT. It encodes CASTPNSNQPQHF.

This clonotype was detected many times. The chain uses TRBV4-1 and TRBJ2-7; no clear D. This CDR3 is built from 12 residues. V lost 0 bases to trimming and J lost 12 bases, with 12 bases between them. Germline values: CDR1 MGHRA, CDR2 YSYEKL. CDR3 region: CASSQEVGYPYF. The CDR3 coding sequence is TGCGCCAGCAGCCAAGAGGTCGGGTATCCGTACTTC.

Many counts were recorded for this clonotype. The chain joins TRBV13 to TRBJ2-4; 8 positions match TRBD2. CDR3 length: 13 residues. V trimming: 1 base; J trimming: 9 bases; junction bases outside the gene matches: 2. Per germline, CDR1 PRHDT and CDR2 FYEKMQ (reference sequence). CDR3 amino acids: CASSLAGGFIQYF. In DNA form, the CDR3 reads TGTGCCAGCAGCTTAGCGGGAGGGTTCATTCAGTACTTC.

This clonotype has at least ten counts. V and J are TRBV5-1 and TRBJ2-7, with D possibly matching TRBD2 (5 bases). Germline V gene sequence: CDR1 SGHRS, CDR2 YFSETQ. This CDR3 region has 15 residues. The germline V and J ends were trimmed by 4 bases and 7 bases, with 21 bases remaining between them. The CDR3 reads CASSNLGIARREQYF. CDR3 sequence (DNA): TGCGCCAGCAGCAACCTCGGGATAGCGCGGAGGGAGCAGTACTTC.

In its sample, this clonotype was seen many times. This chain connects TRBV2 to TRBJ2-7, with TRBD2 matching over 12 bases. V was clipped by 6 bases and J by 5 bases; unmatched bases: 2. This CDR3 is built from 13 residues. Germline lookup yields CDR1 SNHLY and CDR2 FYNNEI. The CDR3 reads CASRTSGSNEQYF. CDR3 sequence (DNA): TGTGCCAGCAGGACTAGCGGGAGTAACGAGCAGTACTTC.

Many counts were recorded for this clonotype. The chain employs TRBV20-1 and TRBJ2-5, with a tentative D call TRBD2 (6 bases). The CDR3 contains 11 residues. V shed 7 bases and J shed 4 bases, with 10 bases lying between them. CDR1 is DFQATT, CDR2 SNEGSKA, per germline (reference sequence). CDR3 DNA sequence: TGCAGTGGGGGGGATTTAGAGACCCAGTACTTC. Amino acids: CSGGDLETQYF.

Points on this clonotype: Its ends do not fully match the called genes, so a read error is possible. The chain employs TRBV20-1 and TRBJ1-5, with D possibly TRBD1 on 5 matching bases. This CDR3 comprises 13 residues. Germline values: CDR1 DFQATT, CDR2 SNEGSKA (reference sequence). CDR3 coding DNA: TGCAGTGCCACGTATGAAGGGGATCAGCCCCAGCTTTTT. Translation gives CSATYEGDQPQLF.

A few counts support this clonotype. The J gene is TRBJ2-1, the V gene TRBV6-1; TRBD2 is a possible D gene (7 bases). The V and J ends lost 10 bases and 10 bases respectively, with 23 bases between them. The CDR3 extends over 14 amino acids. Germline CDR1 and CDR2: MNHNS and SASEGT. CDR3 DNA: TGTGCCATTTCGGAGGGGGGGCGGGGGTCGGAGCAGTTCTTC. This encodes CAISEGGRGSEQFF.